The sequence of this T cell receptor beta chain was determined in a study of CD8 T cells in Susac syndrome. When the RNA was reverse transcribed, random hexamers were used with an input of roughly 0.45 to 1 ug. Amplification of TCR beta CDR3 was carried out by immunoSEQ multiplex PCR, which covered 54 Vbeta and 13 Jbeta segments. TCRdb reprocessed the immunoSEQ multiplex PCR reads with MiXCR, giving one entry per CDR3 protein. The repertoire includes around 170,000 distinct CDR3 sequences, almost 96% of them detected once, and roughly 0.098% sits in the top ten. Source material: CD4+ T cells from PBMCs. This clonotype was obtained from a human donor with Susac syndrome.

CDR3 in amino acids: CASSQFRRKTQETYGYTF. Here the CDR3 DNA reads TGCGCCAGCAGCCAATTTCGCAGAAAAACTCAGGAGACGTATGGCTACACCTTC. V gene TRBV4-1 combines with J gene TRBJ1-2; no reliable D call. CDR1 and CDR2 from the germline V gene are MGHRA and YSYEKL. The CDR3 is made up of 18 amino acids. V lost 2 bases and J lost 5, with 24 bases in between.